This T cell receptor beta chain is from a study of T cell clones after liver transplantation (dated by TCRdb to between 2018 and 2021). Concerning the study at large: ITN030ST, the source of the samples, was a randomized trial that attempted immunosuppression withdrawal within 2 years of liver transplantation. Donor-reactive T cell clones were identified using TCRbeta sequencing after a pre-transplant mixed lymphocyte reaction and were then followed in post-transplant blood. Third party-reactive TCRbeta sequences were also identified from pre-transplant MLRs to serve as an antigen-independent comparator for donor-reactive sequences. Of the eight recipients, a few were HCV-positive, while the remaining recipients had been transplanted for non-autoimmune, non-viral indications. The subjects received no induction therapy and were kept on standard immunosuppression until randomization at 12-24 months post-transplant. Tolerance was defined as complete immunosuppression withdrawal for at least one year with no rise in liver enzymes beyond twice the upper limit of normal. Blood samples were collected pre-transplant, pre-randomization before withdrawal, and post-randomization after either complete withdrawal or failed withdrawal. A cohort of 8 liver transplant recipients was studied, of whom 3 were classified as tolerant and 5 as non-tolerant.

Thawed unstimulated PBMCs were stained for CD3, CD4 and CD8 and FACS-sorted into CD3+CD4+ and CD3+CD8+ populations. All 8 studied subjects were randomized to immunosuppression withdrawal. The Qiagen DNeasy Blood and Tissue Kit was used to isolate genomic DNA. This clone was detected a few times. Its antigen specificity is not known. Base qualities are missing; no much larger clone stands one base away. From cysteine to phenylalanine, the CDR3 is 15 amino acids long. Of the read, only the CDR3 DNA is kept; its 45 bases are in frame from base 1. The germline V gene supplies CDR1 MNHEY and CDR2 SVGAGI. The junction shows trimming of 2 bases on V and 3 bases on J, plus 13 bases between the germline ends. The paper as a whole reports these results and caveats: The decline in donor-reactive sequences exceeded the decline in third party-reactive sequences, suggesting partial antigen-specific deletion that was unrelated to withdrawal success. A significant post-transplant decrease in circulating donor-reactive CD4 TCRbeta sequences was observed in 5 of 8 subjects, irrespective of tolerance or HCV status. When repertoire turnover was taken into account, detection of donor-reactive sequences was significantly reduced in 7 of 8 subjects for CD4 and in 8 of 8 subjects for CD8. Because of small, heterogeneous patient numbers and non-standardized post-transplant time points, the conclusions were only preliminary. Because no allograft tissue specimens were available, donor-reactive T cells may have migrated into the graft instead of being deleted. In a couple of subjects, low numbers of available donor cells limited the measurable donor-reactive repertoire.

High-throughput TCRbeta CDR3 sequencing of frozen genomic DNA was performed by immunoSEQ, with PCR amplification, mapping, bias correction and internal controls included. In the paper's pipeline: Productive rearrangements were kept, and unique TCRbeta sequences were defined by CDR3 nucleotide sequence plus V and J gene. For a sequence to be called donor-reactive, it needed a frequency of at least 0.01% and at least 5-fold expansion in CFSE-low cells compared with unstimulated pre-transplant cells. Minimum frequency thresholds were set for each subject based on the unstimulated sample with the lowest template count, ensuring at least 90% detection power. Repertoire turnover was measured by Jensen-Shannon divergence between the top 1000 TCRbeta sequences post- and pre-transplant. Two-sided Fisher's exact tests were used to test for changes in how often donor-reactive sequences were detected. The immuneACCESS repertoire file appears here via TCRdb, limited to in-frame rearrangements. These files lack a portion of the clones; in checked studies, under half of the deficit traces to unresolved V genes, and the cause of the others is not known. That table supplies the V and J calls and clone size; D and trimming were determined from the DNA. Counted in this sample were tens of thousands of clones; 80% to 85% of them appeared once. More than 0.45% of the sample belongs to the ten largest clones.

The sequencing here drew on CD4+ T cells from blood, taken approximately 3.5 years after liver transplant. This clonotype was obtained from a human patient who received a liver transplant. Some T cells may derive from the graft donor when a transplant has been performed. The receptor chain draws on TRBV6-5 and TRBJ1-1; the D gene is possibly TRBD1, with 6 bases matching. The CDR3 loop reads CASSYTDSGDTEAFF. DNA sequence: TGTGCCAGCAGTTACACGGACAGTGGGGACACTGAAGCTTTCTTT.